This T cell receptor (beta chain) was identified during a study of Tregs in tolerant kidney transplant recipients. Whole-study findings and limits: Donor-specific Treg expansion exceeded global Treg expansion in tolerant patients, suggesting antigen drive.

Trimming shortened V by 0 bases and J by 4 bases, and 7 bases separated the two germline ends. The CDR3 sequence is 14 residues long. CDR1 and CDR2 from the germline V gene are SGDLS and YYNGEE. As regards this clone: The antigen remains undetermined.

Related graft donors supplied nonmyeloablative bone marrow transplants, and mixed chimerism was transient. CD4+CD25+CD127- Tregs, CD4+CD25- non-Tregs, CD4 and CD8 cells were sorted. Profiling relied on immunoSEQ multiplex PCR, and the TCRdb table lists in-frame clones only, not all of them. The sample carries about 52,000 clones, about 90% recorded once. This sequence was found in a human patient who received a combined kidney and bone marrow transplant. These T cells may partly come from the graft donor. The sample consisted of CD8+ T cells from blood (PBMCs), taken 24 months after the transplant. The chain has TRBV9 and TRBJ1-4; D might be TRBD1 (5 bases). This CDR3 is CASSVEGDNEKLFF. In nucleotides, the CDR3 is TGTGCCAGCAGCGTAGAAGGGGATAATGAAAAACTGTTTTTT.